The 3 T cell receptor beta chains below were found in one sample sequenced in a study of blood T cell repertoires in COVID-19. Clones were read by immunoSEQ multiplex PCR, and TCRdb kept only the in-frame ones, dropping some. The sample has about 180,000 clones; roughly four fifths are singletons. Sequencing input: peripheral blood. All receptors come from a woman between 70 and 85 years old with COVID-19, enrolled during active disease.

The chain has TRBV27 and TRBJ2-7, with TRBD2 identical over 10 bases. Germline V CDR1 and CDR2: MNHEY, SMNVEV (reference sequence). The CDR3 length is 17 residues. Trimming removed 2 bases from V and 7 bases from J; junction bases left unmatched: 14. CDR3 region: CASSLKPGLAGAGEQYF. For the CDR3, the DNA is TGTGCCAGCAGTTTAAAGCCGGGGCTAGCGGGAGCTGGGGAGCAGTACTTC.

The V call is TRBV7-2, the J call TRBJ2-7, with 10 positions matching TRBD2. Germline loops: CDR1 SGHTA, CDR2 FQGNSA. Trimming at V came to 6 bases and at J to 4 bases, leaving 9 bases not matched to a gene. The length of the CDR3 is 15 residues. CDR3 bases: TGTGCCAGCAGGTCCACTAGCGGGGCCCGATACGAGCAGTACTTC. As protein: CASRSTSGARYEQYF.

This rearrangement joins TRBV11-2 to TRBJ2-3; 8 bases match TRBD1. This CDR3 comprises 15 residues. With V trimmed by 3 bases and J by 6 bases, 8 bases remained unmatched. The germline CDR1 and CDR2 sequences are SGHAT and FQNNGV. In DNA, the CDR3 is TGTGCCAGCAGCTTTACAGGGGGTGGGTGGGATACGCAGTATTTT. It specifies CASSFTGGGWDTQYF. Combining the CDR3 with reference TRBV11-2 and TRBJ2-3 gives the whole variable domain EAGVAQSPRYKIIEKRQSVAFWCNPISGHATLYWYQQILGQGPKLLIQFQNNGVVDDSQLPKDRFSAERLKGVDSTLKIQPAKLEDSAVYLCASSFTGGGWDTQYFGPGTRLTVL.